Presented here are 18 T cell receptor beta chains from one specimen sequenced in a study of graft-versus-host responses after intestinal transplantation. These TCRs' antigens remain unknown. Assay: immunoSEQ multiplex PCR; the TCRdb copy retains only in-frame clones and omits some. This table holds around 97,000 clones, 90% to 95% found once. This material consisted of unstimulated CD8+ T cells sorted from spleen or lymph node cells, taken before intestinal transplant. The receptors shown here come from a human donor who received an intestinal transplant.

This clone has more than one count but fewer than ten. The rearrangement links TRBV5-1 to TRBJ2-1; 12 positions match TRBD2. V was clipped by 4 bases and J by 7 bases; unmatched bases: 6. In germline, CDR1 is SGHRS, CDR2 YFSETQ. This CDR3 is built from 15 residues. The CDR3 bases are TGCGCCAGCAGCCATCTAGCGGGGGGGCCGAATGAGCAGTTCTTC. This encodes CASSHLAGGPNEQFF.

V is TRBV7-9 and J is TRBJ1-1; 7 positions match TRBD1. Germline CDR1 reads SEHNR; CDR2 reads FQNEAQ (reference sequence). J gave up 1 base and V 5 bases, and 7 bases lay outside the gene matches. CDR3 length: 15 residues. The CDR3 loop is CASSGLTGSNTEAFF. DNA for the CDR3: TGTGCCAGCAGCGGACTGACAGGGTCGAACACTGAAGCTTTCTTT. The full variable domain, completed using reference TRBV7-9 and TRBJ1-1, is DTGVSQNPRHKITKRGQNVTFRCDPISEHNRLYWYRQTLGQGPEFLTYFQNEAQLEKSRLLSDRFSAERPKGSFSTLEIQRTEQGDSAMYLCASSGLTGSNTEAFFGQGTRLTVV.

In regard to this clone: Other DNA sequences from this sample encode an identical CDR3 as well. V gene TRBV29-1 combines with J gene TRBJ1-1; no reliable D call. The V end was cut by 6 bases, the J end by 4 bases, with 6 bases between. CDR3 size: 10 residues. In germline, CDR1 is SQVTM, CDR2 ANQGSEA. CDR3 sequence reads: CSVRGTEAFF. The CDR3 DNA follows: TGCAGCGTGCGGGGCACTGAAGCTTTCTTT.

The rearrangement links TRBV6-1 to TRBJ2-2; TRBD1 aligns across 10 bases. Germline CDR1 and CDR2: MNHNS and SASEGT. With 10 bases clipped from V and 5 bases from J, the junction kept 7 bases outside the gene matches. The CDR3 spans 14 residues. The chain's CDR3 is CATGTGDWTGELFF. As DNA, the CDR3 is TGTGCCACCGGGACAGGGGATTGGACCGGGGAGCTGTTTTTT.

The chain uses TRBV7-9 and TRBJ1-4, with D tentatively TRBD1 (5 bases). Trimming left V 3 bases short and J 4 bases short, with 18 bases between. The germline gives CDR1 SEHNR, CDR2 FQNEAQ (reference sequence). This CDR3 has 17 residues. The CDR3 DNA reads TGTGCCAGCAGCTTTTTTGGCCAGGGTCTTGGTAATGAAAAACTGTTTTTT. Protein product: CASSFFGQGLGNEKLFF.

The chain couples TRBV4-1 to TRBJ2-7, with D perhaps TRBD1 or TRBD2 (5 bases each). The CDR3 runs 15 residues. V gave up 0 bases and J gave up 3 bases, with 12 bases separating them. Germline lookup yields CDR1 MGHRA and CDR2 YSYEKL. CDR3 residues: CASSQERGRSYEQYF. The CDR3 nucleotides read TGCGCCAGCAGCCAAGAGAGGGGACGTAGCTACGAGCAGTACTTC.

The chain is built from TRBV6-1 and TRBJ1-5; no clear D. With 1 base removed from V and 0 bases from J, the gap between germline ends came to 13 bases. Germline V lookup: CDR1 MNHNS, CDR2 SASEGT. This CDR3 region has 17 residues. CDR3 bases: TGTGCCAGCAGTGAAGATTTGGCAGGAACTAGCAATCAGCCCCAGCATTTT. This sequence encodes CASSEDLAGTSNQPQHF.

The J gene is TRBJ1-6, the V gene TRBV14; possibly TRBD1 for D (6 bases). V was shortened by 4 bases and J by 7 bases, with 8 bases between the two germline ends. Germline assignment: CDR1 SGHDN and CDR2 FVKESK. CDR3 length: 13 residues. As DNA, the CDR3 is TGTGCCAGCAGCCCAGGGACAAATTCACCCCTCCACTTT. As protein: CASSPGTNSPLHF. Based on the CDR3 plus reference TRBV14 and TRBJ1-6, the full variable domain is EAGVTQFPSHSVIEKGQTVTLRCDPISGHDNLYWYRRVMGKEIKFLLHFVKESKQDESGMPNNRFLAERTGGTYSTLKVQPAELEDSGVYFCASSPGTNSPLHFGNGTRLTVT.

This rearrangement joins TRBV11-2 to TRBJ1-4; D is undetermined. CDR1 and CDR2 from the germline V gene are SGHAT and FQNNGV. Trimming cost V 4 bases and J 9 bases, with 15 bases left between them. This CDR3 is 14 amino acids long. CDR3 nucleotides: TGTGCCAGCAGCTCGGGCCGGGAGACAAAAAAACTGTTTTTT. The encoded protein is CASSSGRETKKLFF. The full variable domain, in which reference TRBV11-2 and TRBJ1-4 provide the parts outside the CDR3, is EAGVAQSPRYKIIEKRQSVAFWCNPISGHATLYWYQQILGQGPKLLIQFQNNGVVDDSQLPKDRFSAERLKGVDSTLKIQPAKLEDSAVYLCASSSGRETKKLFFGSGTQLSVL.

The chain combines TRBV30 with TRBJ2-7, with a weak D call TRBD1 (6 bases). The germline V gene has CDR1 GTSNPN and CDR2 SVGIG (reference sequence). This CDR3 contains 15 residues. The V end was cut by 0 bases, the J end by 0 bases, with 12 bases between. DNA of the CDR3: TGTGCCTGGAGTGTCCTCCGGACAGCCTCCTACGAGCAGTACTTC. As protein: CAWSVLRTASYEQYF. Using reference TRBV30 and TRBJ2-7 for the parts outside the CDR3, the full variable domain is SQTIHQWPATLVQPVGSPLSLECTVEGTSNPNLYWYRQAAGRGLQLLFYSVGIGQISSEVPQNLSASRPQDRQFILSSKKLLLSDSGFYLCAWSVLRTASYEQYFGPGTRLTVT.

Only a few counts were recorded for this clone. The chain joins TRBV5-4 to TRBJ2-2, with 12 bases aligning to TRBD2. The CDR3 spans 17 residues. Per the germline V gene, CDR1 is SGHNT and CDR2 is YYREEE (reference sequence). The J segment lost 6 bases and the V segment lost 2 bases, leaving 8 bases of the junction unmatched. CDR3 DNA: TGTGCCAGCAGCTTCGGCCTAGCGGGGGGGCTCTCCGGGGAGCTGTTTTTT. The encoded protein is CASSFGLAGGLSGELFF.

The CDR3 sequence: CASSLLTGGEQYF. The DNA for the CDR3 is TGTGCCAGCAGCTTACTGACTGGAGGCGAGCAGTACTTC. V and J are TRBV7-9 and TRBJ2-7; a possible D gene is TRBD2 (5 bases). The CDR3 consists of 13 residues. Trimming shortened V by 2 bases and J by 6 bases, and 11 bases separated the two germline ends. Germline V gene sequence: CDR1 SEHNR, CDR2 FQNEAQ (reference sequence).

The table lists this clone with a count of one. This chain connects TRBV29-1 to TRBJ2-2; D unresolved. Germline CDR1 is SQVTM and CDR2 is ANQGSEA. Trimming pared 7 bases from V and 4 bases from J, leaving 10 bases between. The CDR3 runs 12 residues. The CDR3 bases are TGCAGCGCCGTGGATGGCACCGGGGAGCTGTTTTTT. Protein sequence: CSAVDGTGELFF.

The rearrangement links TRBV5-1 to TRBJ1-4; 7 bases fit TRBD1. Germline V gene lookup returns CDR1 SGHRS and CDR2 YFSETQ. The CDR3 contains 16 residues. V gave up 0 bases and J gave up 4 bases; unmatched junction bases: 6. The CDR3 region is CASSLGDSLNNEKLFF. Written as DNA, the CDR3 is TGCGCCAGCAGCTTGGGGGACAGCCTCAATAATGAAAAACTGTTTTTT.

V is TRBV9 and J is TRBJ1-2; D is unclear. The CDR3 spans 11 residues. Looked up from germline, CDR1 is SGDLS and CDR2 is YYNGEE. V lost 7 bases, J lost 5 bases, and 9 bases lay in between. The CDR3 is CASSEGYGYTF. The CDR3, as DNA: TGTGCCAGCTCTGAGGGTTATGGCTACACCTTC.

V usage is TRBV4-1 and J usage is TRBJ2-7, with D perhaps TRBD1 or TRBD2 (5 bases each). The CDR3 runs 13 residues. Trimming removed 3 bases from V and 3 bases from J, with 9 bases in between. CDR1 is MGHRA, CDR2 YSYEKL, per germline. The CDR3 reads CASSQGPRYEQYF. DNA of the CDR3: TGCGCCAGCAGCCAGGGACCACGCTACGAGCAGTACTTC.

The chain couples TRBV6-5 to TRBJ2-2; 8 nucleotides match TRBD2. V dropped 6 bases and J dropped 6; count of bases not matched to a gene: 9. Germline CDR1 and CDR2: MNHEY and SVGAGI. The CDR3 length is 15 residues. The CDR3 DNA sequence: TGTGCCAGCAGGGGGAGCGGGGGAGCTTCCGGGGAGCTGTTTTTT. Translating gives CASRGSGGASGELFF.

V usage is TRBV7-2 and J usage is TRBJ1-6, with TRBD1 as a possible D gene (6 bases). Trimming removed 5 bases at V and 13 bases at J, with 30 bases between. Per germline, CDR1 SGHTA and CDR2 FQGNSA. This CDR3 is built from 18 residues. The CDR3 region has the DNA TGTGCCAGCAGCGATCAAAAAACAGGGCCCTTTTTTGTCTCCCCCCTCCACTTT. Translation gives CASSDQKTGPFFVSPLHF.